This TCR beta chain is drawn from a study of cytomegalovirus exposure and HLA in healthy donors. The donors were healthy bone marrow donors. Regarding the study as a whole: For most TCR beta V segments, an earlier analysis put the productive rate at about 87% or about 30% of the time. Association of fewer than 20,000 TCR beta sequences with HLA alleles was found at 0.05 false discovery rate in a later analysis.

The PCR had 60 Vbeta and 13 Jbeta primers. The table came from immunoSEQ multiplex PCR; TCRdb's copy has only in-frame clones and leaves some out. The sample lists about 140,000 clones; around 86% were seen once. The CDR3 is 19 amino acids. J was trimmed by 6 bases and V by 4 bases; bases with no gene match: 17. The germline V gene has CDR1 SGHTA and CDR2 FQGNSA. Of note for this clone: Its antigen remains unidentified.

The genes are TRBV7-2 and TRBJ2-2; 10 nucleotides line up with TRBD2. The sequence came from a female donor in good health and CMV-seronegative. The material sequenced was PBMCs. The CDR3 spells CASSSRGASGRGGAGELFF. The DNA of the CDR3 is TGTGCCAGCAGCTCCCGGGGCGCTAGCGGGAGAGGGGGCGCCGGGGAGCTGTTTTTT.